This T cell receptor (beta chain) was retrieved from a study of Ad26.COV2.S vaccination and SARS-CoV-2 variants. Treatment: around 19 received Ad26.COV2.S at low or high dose, single or two shots; a few received placebo; per-sample allocation not given. Sample collection was performed on day 63 after the first vaccine or placebo injection. Clones were read by immunoSEQ multiplex PCR, and TCRdb kept only the in-frame ones, dropping some. This sample carries some 300,000 clones, roughly 86% of them seen once, and the ten largest clones take less than 2%. Germline CDR1 reads SNHLY; CDR2 reads FYNNEI. Trimming took 3 bases from V and 2 from J, leaving 11 bases between them. CDR3 length: 15 amino acids.

The rearrangement links TRBV2 to TRBJ1-3; possibly TRBD1 for D (5 bases). The clonotype comes from a person between 18 and 60 years old who received the Ad26.COV2.S COVID-19 vaccine or a placebo. The specimen was peripheral blood, collected in a trial of Ad26.COV2.S vaccine versus placebo. CDR3: CASSDVRAPGNTIYF. The CDR3 DNA follows: TGTGCCAGCAGTGATGTCAGGGCGCCTGGAAACACCATATATTTT.